This T cell receptor (beta chain) was found in a study of patients and donors after allogeneic stem cell transplantation. TCRdb ran MiXCR on the RT-PCR reads and lists one entry per CDR3 protein. In the table there are about a million distinct CDR3 sequences, around 17% of which are singletons. The CDR3 sequence is 12 residues long. Per germline, CDR1 MNHEY and CDR2 SVGAGI. This clonotype was seen ten or more times. Germline is not matched at one junction end, which may reflect a read error. The source material was blood, either unsorted or a sorted T cell fraction (not recorded which). This clonotype was sampled from a human donor who was either an allogeneic HSCT recipient or a stem cell or donor lymphocyte infusion donor (not recorded which). It is not recorded whose cells these are; they may come from a transplant donor. This chain uses TRBV6-5 with TRBJ1-1; D uncertain. In DNA, the CDR3 is TGCGCCAGCAGTTATGTGGGGACTGAAGCTTTCTTT. This translates into CASSYVGTEAFF.